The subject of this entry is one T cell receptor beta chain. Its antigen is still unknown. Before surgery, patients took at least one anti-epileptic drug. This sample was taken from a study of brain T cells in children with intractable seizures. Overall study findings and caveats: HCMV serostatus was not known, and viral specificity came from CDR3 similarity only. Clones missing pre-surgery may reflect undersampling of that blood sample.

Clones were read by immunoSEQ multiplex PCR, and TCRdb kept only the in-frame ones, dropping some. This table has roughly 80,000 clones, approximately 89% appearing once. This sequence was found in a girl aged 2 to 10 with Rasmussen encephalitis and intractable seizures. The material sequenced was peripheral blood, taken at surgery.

CDR3 residues: CASSPGQVPEQYF. CDR3 bases: TGTGCCAGCAGCCCCGGACAGGTTCCCGAGCAGTACTTC. The rearrangement links TRBV7-8 to TRBJ2-7, with 7 bases identical to TRBD1. Germline-derived CDR1 and CDR2 are SGHVS and FQNEAQ. The CDR3 has 13 residues. J lost 6 bases, V lost 5 bases, and 7 bases had no gene match.